These 25 T cell receptor beta chains originate from one sample sequenced in a study of blood T cell repertoires in COVID-19. Sequencing used immunoSEQ multiplex PCR; TCRdb keeps in-frame clones, though not all of them. The sample consists of fewer than 700,000 clones, roughly nine tenths of them appearing once. The specimen sequenced was peripheral blood. These TCRs come from a woman between 50 and 59 years old with COVID-19, enrolled during active disease.

This chain links TRBV6-5 with TRBJ1-2, with D unresolved. Germline loops: CDR1 MNHEY, CDR2 SVGAGI. Trimming stripped 7 bases from V and 5 bases from J, with 17 bases between. This CDR3 has 14 residues. The CDR3 nucleotides read TGTGCCAGCACCCAAGTGGGGAGTGGGTATGGCTACACCTTC. Residues: CASTQVGSGYGYTF.

This sequence joins TRBV5-1 and TRBJ2-7, with TRBD1 matching 10 bases. CDR1 is SGHRS and CDR2 is YFSETQ in the germline V gene. This CDR3 has 15 residues. V lost 0 bases to trimming and J lost 5 bases; unmatched junction nucleotides: 5. CDR3 bases: TGCGCCAGCAGCTTGGGACAGGGGGCGATCCACGAGCAGTACTTC. This translates into CASSLGQGAIHEQYF.

The count of this clone is one. The rearrangement joins TRBV2 to TRBJ1-6; no clear D gene. Trimming cost V 8 bases and J 7 bases, with 6 bases left between them. The germline V gene has CDR1 SNHLY and CDR2 FYNNEI. The CDR3 is 11 amino acids. The CDR3 region has the DNA TGTGCCAGCCACACCAATTCACCCCTCCACTTT. Its translation is CASHTNSPLHF.

Here the CDR3 reads CASSFQGNYGYTF. CDR3 nucleotide sequence: TGTGCCAGCAGCTTTCAGGGGAACTATGGCTACACCTTC. This chain uses TRBV6-5 with TRBJ1-2; tentatively, D is TRBD1 (6 bases). The CDR3 is 13 amino acids. The germline V gene has CDR1 MNHEY and CDR2 SVGAGI. V lost 6 bases, J lost 2 bases, and 10 bases lay in between.

The CDR3 DNA sequence: TGTGCCAGCAGCCGGGGGTCCTACAATGAGCAGTTCTTC. This translates into CASSRGSYNEQFF. V is TRBV6-4 and J is TRBJ2-1, with a tentative D call TRBD2 (6 bases). V lost 6 bases and J 1 base, leaving 7 bases between the germline ends. Germline CDR1 and CDR2: MRHNA and SNTAGT. CDR3 size: 13 residues.

In DNA, the CDR3 is TGTGCCAGCAGCTCTTATGGCGTGCGGACAGGGACCTACGAGCAGTACTTC. Residues: CASSSYGVRTGTYEQYF. The chain recombines TRBV7-8 with TRBJ2-7; the match to TRBD1 covers 8 bases. Per germline, CDR1 SGHVS and CDR2 FQNEAQ. The ends lost 4 bases at V and 2 bases at J; junction bases unmatched: 13. The CDR3 sequence is 17 residues long.

This chain joins TRBV5-6 and TRBJ2-1; D is undetermined. There are 13 residues in the CDR3. V was clipped by 3 bases and J by 4 bases, with 8 bases between them. CDR1 and CDR2 from the germline V gene are SGHDT and YYEEEE. CDR3 sequence (DNA): TGTGCCAGCAGCTCCTCTACGTACAATGAGCAGTTCTTC. The encoded protein is CASSSSTYNEQFF.

The chain combines TRBV10-1 with TRBJ1-1; no definite D call. The V gene lost 4 bases and the J gene lost 2 bases, with 8 bases spanning the gap. The CDR3 has 13 residues. CDR1 is WNHNN, CDR2 SYGVQD, per germline (reference sequence). CDR3 DNA: TGCGCCAGCAGTGTCCCAGAAAACACTGAAGCTTTCTTT. Its translation: CASSVPENTEAFF.

The V gene is TRBV12-3 or TRBV12-4, the J gene TRBJ2-7; D gene uncertain. The CDR3 contains 13 residues. Trimming took 5 bases from V and 4 from J, leaving 12 bases between them. In DNA form, the CDR3 reads TGTGCCAGCAGTCCCGACTCCGTGTACGAGCAGTACTTC. Its translation is CASSPDSVYEQYF.

This clone was found once. The DNA of the CDR3 is TGCGCCAGCAGAAGGTACAGGGATCGGGATGAAAAACTGTTTTTT. Translating it yields CASRRYRDRDEKLFF. The chain has TRBV5-1 and TRBJ1-4, with D possibly TRBD1 on 6 matching bases. The CDR3 has 15 amino acids. Germline V lookup: CDR1 SGHRS, CDR2 YFSETQ. Trimming stripped 5 bases from V and 6 bases from J, with 17 bases between.

The chain combines TRBV29-1 with TRBJ1-2, with no clear D. Between the trimmed V and J ends, which lost 4 bases and 6 bases, there was a span of 6 bases. Germline V lookup: CDR1 SQVTM, CDR2 ANQGSEA. The CDR3 length is 10 residues. This CDR3 is CSVAENGYTF. CDR3 coding DNA: TGCAGCGTTGCCGAGAATGGCTACACCTTC. The full variable domain, completed using reference TRBV29-1 and TRBJ1-2, is SAVISQKPSRDICQRGTSLTIQCQVDSQVTMMFWYRQQPGQSLTLIATANQGSEATYESGFVIDKFPISRPNLTFSTLTVSNMSPEDSSIYLCSVAENGYTFGSGTRLTVV.

The CDR3 loop is CASPGTPNTGELFF. The CDR3 coding sequence is TGTGCCAGCCCCGGGACTCCGAACACCGGGGAGCTGTTTTTT. V gene TRBV13 combines with J gene TRBJ2-2, with D possibly being TRBD2 (6 bases). Trimming shortened V by 8 bases and J by 0 bases, and 10 bases separated the two germline ends. Germline V CDR1 and CDR2: PRHDT, FYEKMQ (reference sequence). The CDR3 loop spans 14 amino acids.

V and J are TRBV12-5 and TRBJ2-2; a weak D match, TRBD1 (6 bases). This CDR3 region has 14 residues. V was cut by 7 bases and J by 5 bases, with 14 bases left in between. Germline V CDR1 and CDR2: LGHNT, FRNRAP. CDR3 nucleotide sequence: TGTGCTAGTGAGGCGGACAGAGGAACCGGGGAGCTGTTTTTT. Protein: CASEADRGTGELFF.

The chain uses TRBV5-1 and TRBJ2-7; 7 bases map to TRBD1. This CDR3 has 16 residues. Looked up from germline, CDR1 is SGHRS and CDR2 is YFSETQ. Trimming at V came to 2 bases and at J to 2 bases, leaving 10 bases not matched to a gene. The CDR3 is CASSLHAGTVAYEQYF. In DNA form, the CDR3 reads TGCGCCAGCAGCTTACACGCCGGGACAGTAGCCTACGAGCAGTACTTC.

The J gene is TRBJ2-1, the V gene TRBV13, with 7 bases fitting TRBD2. Germline V lookup: CDR1 PRHDT, CDR2 FYEKMQ (reference sequence). The CDR3 totals 13 residues. V trimming: 5 bases; J trimming: 7 bases; junction bases outside the gene matches: 5. The CDR3 nucleotides read TGTGCCAGCAGCCTTGGGACTACAAATGAGCAGTTCTTC. Amino acid sequence: CASSLGTTNEQFF.

The genes are TRBV7-9 and TRBJ1-5; weak D call: TRBD1 (5 bases). Germline CDR1 reads SEHNR; CDR2 reads FQNEAQ (reference sequence). Trimming left V 2 bases short and J 5 bases short, with 16 bases between. The CDR3 spans 16 residues. The CDR3 loop reads CASSLTVGGIYQPQHF. The CDR3 DNA reads as TGTGCCAGCAGCTTAACGGTGGGGGGTATATATCAGCCCCAGCATTTT.

J is TRBJ2-5 and V is TRBV6-4; 8 nucleotides agree with TRBD1. V gave up 0 bases and J gave up 3 bases; unmatched junction bases: 15. In germline, CDR1 is MRHNA, CDR2 SNTAGT. The CDR3 runs 19 residues. In DNA, the CDR3 is TGTGCCAGCAGTGACTCGAGAGCGGCGTATCAGGACAGGGAAGAGACCCAGTACTTC. It translates to CASSDSRAAYQDREETQYF.

The J gene is TRBJ2-5, the V gene TRBV12-3 or TRBV12-4; D call uncertain. The CDR3 is 13 amino acids. V lost 5 bases and J 4 bases, leaving 11 bases between the germline ends. The DNA of the CDR3 is TGTGCCAGCAGTCCTTCCGCCGGAGAGACCCAGTACTTC. Translated: CASSPSAGETQYF.

The chain joins TRBV28 to TRBJ2-2; 7 nucleotides align to TRBD1. The junction had 10 bases not matched to a gene; V was cut back by 4 bases and J by 5 bases. The CDR3 has 16 residues. Germline CDR1 MDHEN, CDR2 SYDVKM. The CDR3 here is CASSSTGAPRTGELFF. The CDR3 nucleotides read TGTGCCAGCAGTTCTACAGGGGCCCCCAGAACCGGGGAGCTGTTTTTT. The full variable domain, in which reference TRBV28 and TRBJ2-2 provide the parts outside the CDR3, is DVKVTQSSRYLVKRTGEKVFLECVQDMDHENMFWYRQDPGLGLRLIYFSYDVKMKEKGDIPEGYSVSREKKERFSLILESASTNQTSMYLCASSSTGAPRTGELFFGEGSRLTVL.

The gene calls are TRBV19 and TRBJ1-5; D uncertain. The V gene lost 7 bases and the J gene lost 7 bases, with 17 bases spanning the gap. This CDR3 is built from 14 residues. CDR1 is LNHDA and CDR2 is SQIVND in the germline V gene (reference sequence). The CDR3 DNA reads TGTGCCAGTAACGAGGGTCCCACGAGGCAGCCCCAGCATTTT. Its translation: CASNEGPTRQPQHF.

This clone was seen just once. The V call is TRBV2, the J call TRBJ2-7; 9 bases line up with TRBD1. The CDR3 spans 15 residues. Germline V gives CDR1 SNHLY, CDR2 FYNNEI. V lost 2 bases, J lost 4 bases, and 6 bases stayed unmatched. In DNA form, the CDR3 reads TGTGCCAGCAGTGAAAGGGGACAGGGTAAGTACGAGCAGTACTTC. Protein sequence: CASSERGQGKYEQYF.

The chain employs TRBV5-1 and TRBJ2-5; a weak D match, TRBD1 (6 bases). The CDR3 loop spans 15 amino acids. Germline V gene data show CDR1 as SGHRS and CDR2 as YFSETQ. V was trimmed by 4 bases and J by 5 bases, leaving 18 bases between them. CDR3: CASSLGRPRGETQYF. The CDR3 DNA reads as TGCGCCAGCAGCCTAGGGCGTCCTAGGGGGGAGACCCAGTACTTC.

V and J are TRBV6-5 and TRBJ2-1, with D uncertain. CDR3 length equals 13 residues. V was clipped by 4 bases and J by 5 bases, with 9 bases between them. The germline V gene has CDR1 MNHEY and CDR2 SVGAGI. In DNA form, the CDR3 reads TGTGCCAGCAGTTCACCTAGAGACAATGAGCAGTTCTTC. This sequence encodes CASSSPRDNEQFF.

The genes are TRBV10-2 and TRBJ2-1; the match to TRBD2 covers 7 bases. Germline V lookup: CDR1 WSHSY, CDR2 SAAADI. The V and J ends lost 2 bases and 2 bases, in that order; junction bases with no gene match: 6. The CDR3 is 16 amino acids. The CDR3 is CASSEPRGVPYNEQFF. In DNA form, the CDR3 reads TGCGCCAGCAGTGAGCCACGGGGGGTGCCCTACAATGAGCAGTTCTTC.

V and J are TRBV18 and TRBJ2-3; possibly TRBD1 for D (6 bases). Per germline, CDR1 KGHSH and CDR2 LQKENI. V lost 3 bases, J lost 3 bases, and 13 bases lay in between. The CDR3 contains 15 residues. The CDR3 spells CASSPRGSPTDTQYF. CDR3 DNA sequence: TGTGCCAGCTCACCCAGGGGCTCACCTACAGATACGCAGTATTTT.